This passage covers 12 T cell receptor beta chains from one sample sequenced in a study of cytomegalovirus exposure and HLA in healthy donors. TCRdb's table, derived via immunoSEQ multiplex PCR, lists solely in-frame clones and lacks some. Found here are approximately 110,000 clones, around 94% of them singletons; the top ten hold approximately 1.2%. Sequencing was carried out using PBMCs. Receptors originate from a woman between 18 and 29 years old in good health and CMV-seronegative.

V gene TRBV6-1 combines with J gene TRBJ1-1; TRBD1 is a possible D gene (6 bases). The CDR3 is 13 amino acids. The V gene's germline CDR1 is MNHNS and CDR2 SASEGT. Trimming removed 2 bases from V and 6 bases from J, with 10 bases in between. CDR3 coding DNA: TGTGCCAGCAGTGAAATCGAGGGGGCTGAAGCTTTCTTT. This gives the protein CASSEIEGAEAFF.

V usage is TRBV5-1 and J usage is TRBJ1-1; D is perhaps TRBD1 (6 bases). The germline gives CDR1 SGHRS, CDR2 YFSETQ. This CDR3 has 15 amino acids. Trimming removed 4 bases at V and 1 base at J, with 14 bases between. The CDR3 here is CASSPEGVQNTEAFF. The CDR3 DNA reads TGCGCCAGCAGCCCAGAGGGGGTCCAGAACACTGAAGCTTTCTTT.

The genes are TRBV5-6 and TRBJ2-7; 9 bases map to TRBD1. This CDR3 comprises 13 residues. Losses at the gene ends were 3 bases for V and 7 bases for J; bases not matched to a gene: 5. Per germline, CDR1 SGHDT and CDR2 YYEEEE. CDR3 DNA: TGTGCCAGCAGCTCCCCGGACAGGGGTGAGCAGTACTTC. Translation: CASSSPDRGEQYF.

This clone was seen a few times. V and J are TRBV5-4 and TRBJ1-2; 7 positions agree with TRBD1. Germline trimming cut 3 bases from V and 1 base from J; bases unmatched to any gene: 3. The CDR3 contains 14 residues. Germline V gene lookup returns CDR1 SGHNT and CDR2 YYREEE (reference sequence). The CDR3 region is CASSSGQINYGYTF. In DNA, the CDR3 is TGTGCCAGCAGCTCGGGACAGATTAACTATGGCTACACCTTC.

Here the CDR3 DNA reads TGTGCCAGCAGTGAATGGGGAGGAGGTGAAAAACTGTTTTTT. Translation gives CASSEWGGGEKLFF. This chain connects TRBV6-1 to TRBJ1-4; D call uncertain. V was shortened by 2 bases and J by 7 bases, with 11 bases between the two germline ends. The CDR3 runs 14 residues. CDR1 MNHNS and CDR2 SASEGT come from the germline V gene.

For this clone: Relative to the germline gene, one junction end is altered; a read error may explain this. The same CDR3 can be traced to other DNA sequences in this sample. The V gene is TRBV7-9, the J gene TRBJ1-1, with unresolved D. The CDR3 covers 12 residues. Germline CDR1 is SEHNR and CDR2 is FQNEAQ (reference sequence). The DNA for the CDR3 is TGTGCCAGCAGCCTGAGTGACACCGAAGCTTTCTTT. The encoded protein is CASSLSDTEAFF.

V usage is TRBV19 and J usage is TRBJ1-2, with a tentative D call TRBD1 (6 bases). Trimming took off 0 bases at V and 1 base at J, with 12 bases between the two ends. CDR3 length: 16 residues. Germline V lookup: CDR1 LNHDA, CDR2 SQIVND (reference sequence). CDR3 sequence: CASSIDSRGLNYGYTF. CDR3 DNA sequence: TGTGCCAGTAGTATAGATTCCAGGGGCCTTAACTATGGCTACACCTTC.

This clone was picked up one time. The CDR3 region is CAAGGFGVLSNQPQHF. In DNA form, the CDR3 reads TGTGCGGCGGGAGGGTTTGGGGTATTAAGCAATCAGCCCCAGCATTTT. The chain recombines TRBV28 with TRBJ1-5; no clear D. Germline lookup yields CDR1 MDHEN and CDR2 SYDVKM. This CDR3 is 16 amino acids long.

The rearrangement links TRBV27 to TRBJ2-7, with 7 bases fitting TRBD2. CDR1 is MNHEY and CDR2 is SMNVEV in the germline V gene (reference sequence). The V gene end was trimmed by 6 bases and the J gene end by 1 base; junction bases not matched to a gene: 9. The CDR3 covers 15 residues. As DNA, the CDR3 is TGTGCCAGCAGCCGGACTCCTAGCGGTTCCTACGAGCAGTACTTC. Translated: CASSRTPSGSYEQYF.

The gene calls are TRBV7-6 and TRBJ2-6; 9 bases align to TRBD1. Per the germline V gene, CDR1 is SGHVS and CDR2 is FNYEAQ. The CDR3 extends over 19 amino acids. J lost 4 bases, V lost 5 bases, and 15 bases had no gene match. CDR3 loop: CASSPTGGTYRLGANVLTF. The DNA for the CDR3 is TGTGCCAGCAGCCCGACAGGGGGAACCTATCGTCTGGGGGCCAACGTCCTGACTTTC.

The chain recombines TRBV6-1 with TRBJ1-5; unclear D gene. This CDR3 region has 13 residues. In germline, CDR1 is MNHNS, CDR2 SASEGT. Trimming took off 5 bases at V and 5 bases at J, with 10 bases between the two ends. DNA for the CDR3: TGTGCCAGCAGTTTCCAGATCGATCAGCCCCAGCATTTT. Translated: CASSFQIDQPQHF.

The chain joins TRBV14 to TRBJ2-1; D gene ambiguous. Deletions cut 2 bases from V and 7 bases from J, with 18 bases between. This CDR3 contains 16 residues. The germline V gene has CDR1 SGHDN and CDR2 FVKESK. In nucleotides, the CDR3 is TGTGCCAGCAGCCAACTGGGTAGCATTCTAACAAATGAGCAGTTCTTC. Its translation is CASSQLGSILTNEQFF.